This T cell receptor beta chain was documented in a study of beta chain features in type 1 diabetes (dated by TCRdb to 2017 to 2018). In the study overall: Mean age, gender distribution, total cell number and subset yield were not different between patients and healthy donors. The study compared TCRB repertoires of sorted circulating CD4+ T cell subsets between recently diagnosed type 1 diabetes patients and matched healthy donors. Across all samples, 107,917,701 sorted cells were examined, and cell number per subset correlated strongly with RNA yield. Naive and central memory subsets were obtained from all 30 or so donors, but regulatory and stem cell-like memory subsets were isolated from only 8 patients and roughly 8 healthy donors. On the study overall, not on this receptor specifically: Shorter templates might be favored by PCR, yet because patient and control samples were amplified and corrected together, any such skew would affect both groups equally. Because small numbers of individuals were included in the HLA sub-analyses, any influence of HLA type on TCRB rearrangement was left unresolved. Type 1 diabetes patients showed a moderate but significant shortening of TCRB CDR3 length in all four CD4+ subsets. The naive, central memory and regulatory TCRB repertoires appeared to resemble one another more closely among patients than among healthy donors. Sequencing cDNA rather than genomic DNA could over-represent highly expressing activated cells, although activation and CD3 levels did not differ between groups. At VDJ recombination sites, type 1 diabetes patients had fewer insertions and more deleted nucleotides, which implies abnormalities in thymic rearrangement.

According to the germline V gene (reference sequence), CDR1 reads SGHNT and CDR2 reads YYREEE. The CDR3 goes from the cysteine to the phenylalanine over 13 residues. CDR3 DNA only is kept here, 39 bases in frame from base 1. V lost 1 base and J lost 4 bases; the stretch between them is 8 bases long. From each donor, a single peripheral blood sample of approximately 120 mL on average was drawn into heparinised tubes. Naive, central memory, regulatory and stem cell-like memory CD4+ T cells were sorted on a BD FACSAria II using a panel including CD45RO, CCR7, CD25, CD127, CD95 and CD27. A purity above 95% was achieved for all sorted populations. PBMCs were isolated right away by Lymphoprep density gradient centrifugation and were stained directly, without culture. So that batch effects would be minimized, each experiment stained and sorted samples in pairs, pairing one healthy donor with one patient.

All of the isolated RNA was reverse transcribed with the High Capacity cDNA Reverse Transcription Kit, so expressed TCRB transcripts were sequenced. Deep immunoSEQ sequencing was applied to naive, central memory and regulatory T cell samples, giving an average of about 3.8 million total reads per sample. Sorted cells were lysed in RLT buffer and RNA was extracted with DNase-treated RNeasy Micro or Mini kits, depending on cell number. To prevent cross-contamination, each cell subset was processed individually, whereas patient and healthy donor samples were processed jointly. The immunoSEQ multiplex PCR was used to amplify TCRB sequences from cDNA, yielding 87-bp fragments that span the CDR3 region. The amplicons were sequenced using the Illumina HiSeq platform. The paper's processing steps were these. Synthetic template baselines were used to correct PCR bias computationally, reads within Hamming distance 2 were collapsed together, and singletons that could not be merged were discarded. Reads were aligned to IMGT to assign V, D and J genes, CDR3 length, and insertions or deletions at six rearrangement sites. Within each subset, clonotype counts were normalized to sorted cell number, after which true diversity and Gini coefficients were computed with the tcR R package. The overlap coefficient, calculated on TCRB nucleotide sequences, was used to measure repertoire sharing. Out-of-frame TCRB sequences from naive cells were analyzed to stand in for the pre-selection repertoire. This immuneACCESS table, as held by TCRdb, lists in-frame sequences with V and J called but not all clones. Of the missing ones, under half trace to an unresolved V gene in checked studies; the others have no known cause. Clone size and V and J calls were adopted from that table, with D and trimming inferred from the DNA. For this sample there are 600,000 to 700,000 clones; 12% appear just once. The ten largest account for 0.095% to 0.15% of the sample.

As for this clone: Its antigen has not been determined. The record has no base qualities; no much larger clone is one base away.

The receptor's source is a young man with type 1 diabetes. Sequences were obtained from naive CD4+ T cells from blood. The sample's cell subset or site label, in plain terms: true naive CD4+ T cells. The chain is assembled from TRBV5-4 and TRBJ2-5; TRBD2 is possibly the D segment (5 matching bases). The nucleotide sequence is TGTGCCAGCAGCTTGAGAGGGTCAGAGACCCAGTACTTC. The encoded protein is CASSLRGSETQYF.